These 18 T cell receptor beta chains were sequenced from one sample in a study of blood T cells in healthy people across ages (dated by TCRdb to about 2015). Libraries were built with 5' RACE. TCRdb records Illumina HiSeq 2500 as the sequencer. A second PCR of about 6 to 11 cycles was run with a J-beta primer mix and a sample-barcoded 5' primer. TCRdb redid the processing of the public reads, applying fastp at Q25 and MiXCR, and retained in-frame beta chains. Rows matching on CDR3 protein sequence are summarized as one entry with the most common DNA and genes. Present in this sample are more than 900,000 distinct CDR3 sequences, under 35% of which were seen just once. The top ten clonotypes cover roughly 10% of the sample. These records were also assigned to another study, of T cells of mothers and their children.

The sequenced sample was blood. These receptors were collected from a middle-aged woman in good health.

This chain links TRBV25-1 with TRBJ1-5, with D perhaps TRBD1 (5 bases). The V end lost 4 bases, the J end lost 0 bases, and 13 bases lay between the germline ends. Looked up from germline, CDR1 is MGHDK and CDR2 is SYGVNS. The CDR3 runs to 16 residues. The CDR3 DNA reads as TGTGCCAGCAGTGTGGGGAAAGGGGATAGCAATCAGCCCCAGCATTTT. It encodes CASSVGKGDSNQPQHF.

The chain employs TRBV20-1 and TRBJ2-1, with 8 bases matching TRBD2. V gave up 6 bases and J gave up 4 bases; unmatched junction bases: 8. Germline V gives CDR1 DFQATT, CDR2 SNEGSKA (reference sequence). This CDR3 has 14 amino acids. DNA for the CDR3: TGCAGTGCGGAACGAATAGCGGGATACAATGAGCAGTTCTTC. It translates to CSAERIAGYNEQFF.

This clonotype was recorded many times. CDR3 in DNA: TGTGCCAGCAGCTCAAGACAAGAGACCCAGTACTTC. It encodes CASSSRQETQYF. The chain uses TRBV12-3 or TRBV12-4 and TRBJ2-5; D remains ambiguous. Trimming took off 6 bases at V and 2 bases at J, with 7 bases between the two ends. The CDR3 runs to 12 residues.

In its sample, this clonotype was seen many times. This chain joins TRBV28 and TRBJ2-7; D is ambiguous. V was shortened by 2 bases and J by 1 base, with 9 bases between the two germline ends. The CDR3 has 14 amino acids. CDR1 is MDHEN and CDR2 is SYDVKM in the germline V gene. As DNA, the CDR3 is TGTGCCAGCAGTTTACTCCGTGGTTCCTACGAGCAGTACTTC. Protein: CASSLLRGSYEQYF.

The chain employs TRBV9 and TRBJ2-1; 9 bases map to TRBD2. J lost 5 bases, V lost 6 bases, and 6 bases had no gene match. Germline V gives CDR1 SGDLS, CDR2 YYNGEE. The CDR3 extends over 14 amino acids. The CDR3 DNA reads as TGTGCCAGCACCTGGGGACTAGCCGACAATGAGCAGTTCTTC. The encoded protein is CASTWGLADNEQFF.

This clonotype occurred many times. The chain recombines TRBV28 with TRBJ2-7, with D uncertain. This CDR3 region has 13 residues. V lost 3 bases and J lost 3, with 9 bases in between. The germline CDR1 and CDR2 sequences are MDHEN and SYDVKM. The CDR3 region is CASSLVSYYEQYF. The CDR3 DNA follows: TGTGCCAGCAGTTTGGTGAGTTACTACGAGCAGTACTTC.

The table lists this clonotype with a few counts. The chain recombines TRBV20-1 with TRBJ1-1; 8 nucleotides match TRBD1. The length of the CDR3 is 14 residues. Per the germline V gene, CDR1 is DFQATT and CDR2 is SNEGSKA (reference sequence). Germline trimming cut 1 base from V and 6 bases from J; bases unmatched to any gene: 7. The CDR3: CSARGPVQGAEAFF. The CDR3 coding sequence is TGCAGTGCTAGAGGCCCGGTACAGGGGGCTGAAGCTTTCTTT.

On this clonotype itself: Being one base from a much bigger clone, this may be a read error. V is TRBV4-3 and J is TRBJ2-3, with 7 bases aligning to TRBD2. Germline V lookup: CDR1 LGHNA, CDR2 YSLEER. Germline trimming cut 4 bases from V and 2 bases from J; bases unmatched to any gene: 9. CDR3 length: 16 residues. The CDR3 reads CASSRGLGGNTDTQYF. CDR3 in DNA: TGCGCCAGCAGCCGAGGGCTCGGGGGGAACACAGATACGCAGTATTTT.

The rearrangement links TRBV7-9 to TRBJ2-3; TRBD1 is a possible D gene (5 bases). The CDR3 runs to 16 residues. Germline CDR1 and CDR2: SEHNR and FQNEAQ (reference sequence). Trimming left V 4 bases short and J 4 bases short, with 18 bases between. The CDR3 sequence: CASSYWGRARPDTQYF. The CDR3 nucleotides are TGTGCCAGCAGCTATTGGGGCAGGGCCCGACCAGATACGCAGTATTTT.

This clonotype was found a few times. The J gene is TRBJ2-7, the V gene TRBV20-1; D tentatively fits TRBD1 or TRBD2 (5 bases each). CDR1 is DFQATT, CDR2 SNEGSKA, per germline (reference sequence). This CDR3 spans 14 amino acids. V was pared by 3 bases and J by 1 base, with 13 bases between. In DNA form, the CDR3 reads TGCAGTGCTAGTCAGGGAGCGAGATCCTACGAGCAGTACTTC. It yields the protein CSASQGARSYEQYF.

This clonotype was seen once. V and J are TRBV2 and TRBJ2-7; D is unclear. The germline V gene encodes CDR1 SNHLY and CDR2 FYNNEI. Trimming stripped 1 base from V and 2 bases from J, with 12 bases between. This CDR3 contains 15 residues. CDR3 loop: CASSEGTPPPYEQYF. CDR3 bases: TGTGCCAGCAGTGAAGGGACGCCTCCTCCCTACGAGCAGTACTTC.

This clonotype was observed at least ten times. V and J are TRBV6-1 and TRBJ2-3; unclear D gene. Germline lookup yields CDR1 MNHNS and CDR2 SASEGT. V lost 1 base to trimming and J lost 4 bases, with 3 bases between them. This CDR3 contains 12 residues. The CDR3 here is CASSEVADTQYF. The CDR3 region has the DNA TGTGCCAGCAGTGAAGTGGCAGATACGCAGTATTTT.

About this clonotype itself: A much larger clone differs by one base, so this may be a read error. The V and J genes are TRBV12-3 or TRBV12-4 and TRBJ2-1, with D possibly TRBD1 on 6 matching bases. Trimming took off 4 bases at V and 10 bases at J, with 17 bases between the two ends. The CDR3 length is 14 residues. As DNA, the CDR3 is TGTGCCAGCAGTTGGACAGACGGAACCTACGAGCAGTTCTTC. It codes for CASSWTDGTYEQFF.

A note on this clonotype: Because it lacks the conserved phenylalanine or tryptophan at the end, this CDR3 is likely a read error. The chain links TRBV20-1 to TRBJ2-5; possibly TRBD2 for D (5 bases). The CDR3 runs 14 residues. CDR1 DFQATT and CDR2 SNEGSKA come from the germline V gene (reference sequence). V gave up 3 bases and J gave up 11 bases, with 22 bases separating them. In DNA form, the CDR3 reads TGCAGTGCTAGTCTAGTTAGCGTCGACTATGAGCAGTACTGC. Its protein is CSASLVSVDYEQYC.

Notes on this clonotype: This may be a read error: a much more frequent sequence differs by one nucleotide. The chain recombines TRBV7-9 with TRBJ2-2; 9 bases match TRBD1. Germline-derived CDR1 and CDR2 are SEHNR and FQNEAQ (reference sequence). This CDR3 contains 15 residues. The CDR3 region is CASSEGTGPHGERFF. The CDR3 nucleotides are TGTGCCAGCAGCGAAGGGACAGGGCCTCACGGGGAGCGGTTTTTT.

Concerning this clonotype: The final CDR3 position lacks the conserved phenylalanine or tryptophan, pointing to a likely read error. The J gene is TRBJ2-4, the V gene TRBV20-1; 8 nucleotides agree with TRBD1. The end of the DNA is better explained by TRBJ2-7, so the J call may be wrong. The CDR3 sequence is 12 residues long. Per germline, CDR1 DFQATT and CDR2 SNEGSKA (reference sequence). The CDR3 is CSARTGLDEQYL. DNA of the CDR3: TGCAGTGCAAGGACAGGGTTGGACGAGCAGTACCTC.

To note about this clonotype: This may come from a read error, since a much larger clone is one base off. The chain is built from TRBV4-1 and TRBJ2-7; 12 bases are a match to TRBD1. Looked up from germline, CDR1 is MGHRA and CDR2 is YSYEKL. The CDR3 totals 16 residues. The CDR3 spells CASSQRGTGGSYKQYF. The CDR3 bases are TGCGCCAGCAGCCAACGGGGGACAGGGGGCTCCTACAAGCAGTACTTC.

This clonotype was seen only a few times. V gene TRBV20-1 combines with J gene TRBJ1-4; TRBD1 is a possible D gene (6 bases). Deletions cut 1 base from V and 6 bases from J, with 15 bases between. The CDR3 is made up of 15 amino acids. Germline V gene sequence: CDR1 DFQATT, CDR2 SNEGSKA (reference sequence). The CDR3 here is CSARALQGVDEKLFF. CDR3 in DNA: TGCAGTGCTAGAGCCCTACAGGGAGTGGATGAAAAACTGTTTTTT.